This TCR beta chain was recorded in a study of blood T cell repertoires in COVID-19. Here immunoSEQ multiplex PCR was the method, and the copy in TCRdb shows in-frame clones only, minus some. In the table there are fewer than 250,000 clones, approximately 85% of which are singletons. Self-reported history from a screening survey and questionnaire set each donor's cohort. This CDR3 region has 12 residues. Germline lookup yields CDR1 SEHNR and CDR2 FQNEAQ (reference sequence). V was shortened by 3 bases and J by 4 bases, with 6 bases between the two germline ends. Input material: PBMCs or T cells enriched from blood (not recorded which). V gene TRBV7-9 combines with J gene TRBJ1-1; D is ambiguous. The source is a woman in her fifties or sixties with acute COVID-19. The CDR3: CASSLAVTEAFF. CDR3 nucleotide sequence: TGTGCCAGCAGCTTGGCGGTCACTGAAGCTTTCTTT.